The 29 T cell receptor beta chains below were found in one sample sequenced in a study of identical twins. TCRdb ran MiXCR on the 5' RACE reads and lists one entry per CDR3 protein. The sample consists of about 500,000 distinct CDR3 sequences, more than 13% of them appearing once. The same data also contributed to another study, on yellow fever vaccine responses in identical twins.

The sample comprised CD4+ T cells sorted from blood. The receptors derive from a woman in her late teens or twenties in good health.

This clonotype was found a few times. The CDR3 DNA reads as TGTGCCAGCAGCCCAAGGGACCCTTTTACCTCTGGGGCCAACGTCCTGACTTTC. It is translated as CASSPRDPFTSGANVLTF. J is TRBJ2-6 and V is TRBV6-2 or TRBV6-3; D may correspond to TRBD1 or TRBD2 (5 bases each). Trimming shortened V by 6 bases and J by 0 bases, and 18 bases separated the two germline ends. From germline, CDR1 is MNHEY and CDR2 SVGEGT. CDR3 length equals 18 residues.

This clonotype was seen more than once but under ten times. The chain couples TRBV11-2 to TRBJ2-1; TRBD2 is a possible D gene (7 bases). The CDR3 is 19 amino acids. The germline CDR1 and CDR2 sequences are SGHAT and FQNNGV. Trimming cost V 5 bases and J 0 bases, with 23 bases left between them. The CDR3 DNA is TGTGCCAGCAGCCCCCTGTGGGGGGGGCTAGGGAGCTCCTACAATGAGCAGTTCTTC. Translation: CASSPLWGGLGSSYNEQFF. The entire variable domain, with the rest obtained from reference TRBV11-2 and TRBJ2-1, is as follows: EAGVAQSPRYKIIEKRQSVAFWCNPISGHATLYWYQQILGQGPKLLIQFQNNGVVDDSQLPKDRFSAERLKGVDSTLKIQPAKLEDSAVYLCASSPLWGGLGSSYNEQFFGPGTRLTVL.

This clonotype came up a few times. This chain links TRBV11-2 with TRBJ2-3; D is possibly TRBD1 or TRBD2 (6 bases each). Germline V CDR1 and CDR2: SGHAT, FQNNGV. The CDR3 extends over 16 amino acids. V lost 5 bases, J lost 1 base, and 16 bases lay in between. The CDR3: CASSISGRQGTDTQYF. DNA of the CDR3: TGTGCCAGCAGCATCTCCGGGAGACAGGGCACAGATACGCAGTATTTT.

CDR3 in amino acids: CASSLQGATGELFF. The CDR3 DNA reads as TGCGCCAGCAGCTTACAGGGGGCTACCGGGGAGCTGTTTTTT. The chain joins TRBV5-1 to TRBJ2-2; 9 bases are shared with TRBD1. In germline, CDR1 is SGHRS, CDR2 YFSETQ. The CDR3 is 14 residues long. The ends lost 2 bases at V and 5 bases at J; junction bases unmatched: 1.

This clonotype showed up just a few times. The chain joins TRBV2 to TRBJ2-7; D not resolved. The CDR3 contains 11 residues. The germline V gene has CDR1 SNHLY and CDR2 FYNNEI. Trimming took 6 bases from V and 6 from J, leaving 9 bases between them. The CDR3 DNA reads TGTGCCAGCAGCACTCAGACCGAGCAGTACTTC. The encoded protein is CASSTQTEQYF.

The V gene is TRBV10-2, the J gene TRBJ2-3; D is unclear. Germline V gene data show CDR1 as WSHSY and CDR2 as SAAADI. Trimming removed 6 bases at V and 6 bases at J, with 7 bases between. The CDR3 contains 11 residues. The CDR3 coding sequence is TGCGCCAGCAGCGCCGGGGATACGCAGTATTTT. This gives the protein CASSAGDTQYF.

The V gene is TRBV6-2 or TRBV6-3, the J gene TRBJ2-3; TRBD2 matches at 11 bases. V shed 4 bases, J shed 5 bases, and the junction held 14 bases outside the gene matches. Germline CDR1 and CDR2: MNHEY and SVGEGT. This CDR3 has 18 amino acids. The CDR3 is CASSSKRLLAGDQDTQYF. The CDR3, as DNA: TGTGCCAGCAGTTCTAAAAGGCTACTAGCGGGGGATCAAGATACGCAGTATTTT.

Only a few counts were recorded for this clonotype. The gene calls are TRBV6-5 and TRBJ1-5, with 11 bases identical to TRBD1. V shed 2 bases and J 6 bases; nucleotides not matched to a gene: 3. Germline V CDR1 and CDR2: MNHEY, SVGAGI. The CDR3 consists of 15 residues. The CDR3 sequence: CASSYGTGGGQPQHF. The CDR3 nucleotides read TGTGCCAGCAGTTACGGGACAGGGGGAGGTCAGCCCCAGCATTTT.

This clonotype was observed a handful of times. The rearrangement joins TRBV7-2 to TRBJ2-5; 9 nucleotides agree with TRBD1. Germline V CDR1 and CDR2: SGHTA, FQGNSA. This CDR3 has 14 residues. Trimming at V came to 5 bases and at J to 4 bases, leaving 5 bases not matched to a gene. The CDR3 here is CASSATGGPETQYF. The CDR3 coding sequence is TGTGCCAGCAGCGCTACAGGGGGCCCAGAGACCCAGTACTTC.

The CDR3 bases are TGCAGAGATATACGGTTAAACACCGGGGAGCTGTTTTTT. Translation gives CRDIRLNTGELFF. This chain links TRBV29-1 with TRBJ2-2; D gene ambiguous. Per germline, CDR1 SQVTM and CDR2 ANQGSEA. This CDR3 comprises 13 residues.

This clonotype has only a few counts. V gene TRBV29-1 combines with J gene TRBJ2-4; 12 bases fit TRBD1. The germline CDR1 and CDR2 sequences are SQVTM and ANQGSEA. V dropped 7 bases and J dropped 8; count of bases not matched to a gene: 3. This CDR3 is 12 amino acids long. The CDR3 region has the DNA TGCAGCGGGGGACAGGGGGCAGACATTCAGTACTTC. This translates into CSGGQGADIQYF.

This clonotype showed up many times. As DNA, the CDR3 is TGTGCCAGCAGGCAATGGGGGGGCTCCTACAATGAGCAGTTCTTC. It translates to CASRQWGGSYNEQFF. V gene TRBV12-3 or TRBV12-4 combines with J gene TRBJ2-1, with TRBD2 matching over 7 bases. Trimming removed 6 bases from V and 0 bases from J; junction bases left unmatched: 5. The CDR3 runs 15 residues.

This clonotype was seen repeatedly, ten times or more. This chain connects TRBV2 to TRBJ1-6; TRBD1 might be the D (5 bases). Germline V gene sequence: CDR1 SNHLY, CDR2 FYNNEI. The CDR3 extends over 13 amino acids. Trimming pared 7 bases from V and 6 bases from J, leaving 10 bases between. The CDR3 sequence is CASTLGGNSPLHF. The CDR3 DNA reads as TGTGCCAGCACCCTCGGGGGTAATTCACCCCTCCACTTT.

On this clonotype itself: Germline and junction disagree at one end, which may indicate a read error. The V and J genes are TRBV7-7 and TRBJ2-5, with 8 bases lining up with TRBD2. Germline V CDR1 and CDR2: SSHAT, FNYEAQ (reference sequence). There are 16 residues in the CDR3. CDR3 sequence: CASSLGLATYQETQYF. The CDR3 DNA follows: TGTGCTAGCAGCCTCGGACTAGCCACTTACCAAGAGACCCAGTACTTC.

This clonotype was seen ten or more times. The gene calls are TRBV29-1 and TRBJ2-3; the match to TRBD2 covers 12 bases. This CDR3 has 14 residues. In germline, CDR1 is SQVTM, CDR2 ANQGSEA. The V segment lost 4 bases and the J segment 4 bases; nucleotides outside the gene matches: 3. The CDR3 reads CSVGTSGRPDTQYF. As DNA, the CDR3 is TGCAGCGTTGGTACTAGCGGGAGGCCAGATACGCAGTATTTT.

This clonotype was detected only a few times. The gene calls are TRBV15 and TRBJ2-2; D may be TRBD1 (6 bases). The CDR3 loop spans 15 amino acids. V was trimmed by 4 bases and J by 6 bases, leaving 15 bases between them. CDR1 is LNHNV and CDR2 is YYDKDF in the germline V gene (reference sequence). Here the CDR3 reads CATSNTGQTAGELFF. The CDR3 coding sequence is TGTGCCACCAGCAATACTGGACAGACGGCCGGGGAGCTGTTTTTT.

The V call is TRBV7-3, the J call TRBJ2-5; D may be TRBD1 (6 bases). Germline V gene lookup returns CDR1 SGHTA and CDR2 FQGTGA. The CDR3 runs 14 residues. Trimming pared 3 bases from V and 4 bases from J, leaving 12 bases between. For the CDR3, the DNA is TGTGCCAGCAGCTTCGACAGGCAGTCAGAGACCCAGTACTTC. It encodes CASSFDRQSETQYF.

This clonotype appeared a few times. The gene calls are TRBV30 and TRBJ2-2; D not certain. The CDR3 extends over 14 amino acids. The germline CDR1 and CDR2 sequences are GTSNPN and SVGIG (reference sequence). V gave up 4 bases and J gave up 0 bases, with 9 bases separating them. The CDR3 DNA follows: TGTGCCTGGAAGGGCAGATCGAACACCGGGGAGCTGTTTTTT. Protein product: CAWKGRSNTGELFF.

The V call is TRBV30, the J call TRBJ2-1; TRBD2 is a possible D gene (6 bases). The CDR3 totals 13 residues. Germline CDR1 and CDR2: GTSNPN and SVGIG (reference sequence). V was trimmed by 2 bases and J by 7 bases, leaving 12 bases between them. CDR3 amino acids: CAWSPRGGNEQFF. The CDR3 DNA follows: TGTGCCTGGAGTCCACGCGGAGGGAATGAGCAGTTCTTC.

This clonotype appeared a few times. The chain couples TRBV27 to TRBJ2-7; D unclear. V gave up 3 bases and J gave up 5 bases, with 11 bases separating them. CDR3 size: 13 residues. Germline V gives CDR1 MNHEY, CDR2 SMNVEV (reference sequence). The CDR3 loop reads CASSLGFRDEQYF. The CDR3 bases are TGTGCCAGCAGTTTGGGGTTTAGGGACGAGCAGTACTTC.

This clonotype was observed a few times. This rearrangement joins TRBV11-1 to TRBJ2-7, with 14 bases aligning to TRBD2. The junction had 13 bases not matched to a gene; V was cut back by 4 bases and J by 2 bases. The CDR3 contains 19 residues. Per germline, CDR1 SGHAT and CDR2 FQDESV (reference sequence). CDR3 loop: CASSSQWGLAGVTTYEQYF. DNA of the CDR3: TGTGCCAGCAGCTCCCAGTGGGGACTAGCGGGAGTCACAACCTACGAGCAGTACTTC. Drawing the rest from reference TRBV11-1 and TRBJ2-7, the complete variable domain is EAEVAQSPRYKITEKSQAVAFWCDPISGHATLYWYRQILGQGPELLVQFQDESVVDDSQLPKDRFSAERLKGVDSTLKIQPAELGDSAMYLCASSSQWGLAGVTTYEQYFGPGTRLTVT.

The rearrangement uses TRBV18 and TRBJ2-7, with 9 nucleotides matching TRBD1. The V and J ends lost 6 bases and 5 bases, in that order; junction bases with no gene match: 8. Germline CDR1 reads KGHSH; CDR2 reads LQKENI. The CDR3 has 14 amino acids. The DNA of the CDR3 is TGTGCCAGCTCGTCGTATACAGGGGGCGACGAGCAGTACTTC. Protein sequence: CASSSYTGGDEQYF.

This clonotype was seen ten or more times. CDR3 residues: CASRVGGMKTQYF. CDR3 in DNA: TGTGCCAGCAGGGTGGGGGGGATGAAGACCCAGTACTTC. The chain uses TRBV7-2 and TRBJ2-5; 7 bases are a match to TRBD2. Germline-derived CDR1 and CDR2 are SGHTA and FQGNSA. The CDR3 runs 13 residues. The junction had 7 bases not matched to a gene; V was cut back by 6 bases and J by 6 bases.

The chain recombines TRBV12-5 with TRBJ2-1; D not resolved. V dropped 0 bases and J dropped 10 bases, with 10 bases sitting between them. The CDR3 loop spans 13 amino acids. Germline V gene data show CDR1 as LGHNT and CDR2 as FRNRAP. The CDR3 region is CASGLVLGGEQFF. In DNA form, the CDR3 reads TGTGCTAGTGGTTTGGTACTGGGTGGGGAGCAGTTCTTC.

This clonotype was counted only a few times. The V and J genes are TRBV20-1 and TRBJ2-5; 8 bases map to TRBD2. J was trimmed by 0 bases and V by 5 bases; bases with no gene match: 8. The V gene's germline CDR1 is DFQATT and CDR2 SNEGSKA (reference sequence). The CDR3 length is 15 residues. The CDR3 loop is CSASGGVGYQETQYF. CDR3 coding DNA: TGCAGTGCTTCGGGGGGGGTGGGTTACCAAGAGACCCAGTACTTC.

In this sample, this clonotype turned up once. V is TRBV19 and J is TRBJ2-1, with 7 bases aligning to TRBD1. The CDR3 spans 13 residues. The V segment lost 4 bases and the J segment 5 bases; nucleotides outside the gene matches: 2. CDR1 is LNHDA, CDR2 SQIVND, per germline (reference sequence). CDR3 loop: CASSTGQNNEQFF. In DNA, the CDR3 is TGTGCCAGTAGTACGGGACAGAACAATGAGCAGTTCTTC. The full variable domain, completed using reference TRBV19 and TRBJ2-1, is DGGITQSPKYLFRKEGQNVTLSCEQNLNHDAMYWYRQDPGQGLRLIYYSQIVNDFQKGDIAEGYSVSREKKESFPLTVTSAQKNPTAFYLCASSTGQNNEQFFGPGTRLTVL.

V usage is TRBV3-1 and J usage is TRBJ1-1; D possibly corresponds to TRBD1 (5 bases). CDR3 length: 15 amino acids. Between the trimmed V and J ends, which lost 0 bases and 5 bases, there was a span of 13 bases. The V gene's germline CDR1 is LGHDT and CDR2 YNNKEL (reference sequence). As DNA, the CDR3 is TGTGCCAGCAGCCAAGAACGAGGGGCTGGGACTGAAGCTTTCTTT. This sequence encodes CASSQERGAGTEAFF.

This chain uses TRBV24-1 with TRBJ2-2; 9 bases are a match to TRBD2. The CDR3 loop spans 17 amino acids. The germline V gene has CDR1 KGHDR and CDR2 SFDVKD. Trimming removed 4 bases from V and 6 bases from J; junction bases left unmatched: 11. CDR3 bases: TGTGCCACCAGTGACCCCCTTCTAGCGGGACGACCCGGGGAGCTGTTTTTT. Encoded protein: CATSDPLLAGRPGELFF.

The J gene is TRBJ1-5, the V gene TRBV20-1; D is ambiguous. The germline V gene encodes CDR1 DFQATT and CDR2 SNEGSKA (reference sequence). The CDR3 has 17 residues. Trimming pared 0 bases from V and 3 bases from J, leaving 18 bases between. In DNA, the CDR3 is TGCAGTGCTAGAGACTACAAAACCGGGTTGAACAATCAGCCCCAGCATTTT. This codes for CSARDYKTGLNNQPQHF.